Below, 25 T cell receptor beta chains from the same sample are listed, as sequenced in a study of blood T cell repertoires in COVID-19. The repertoire was sequenced with immunoSEQ multiplex PCR; TCRdb's copy has only in-frame clones and lacks some. The sample contains roughly 400,000 clones, nearly 90% of which appear only once. Sequencing was carried out using PBMCs or T cells enriched from blood (not recorded which). These receptors all stem from a young woman who had been exposed to COVID-19.

This chain uses TRBV12-5 with TRBJ2-1; 10 bases are shared with TRBD2. Germline V CDR1 and CDR2: LGHNT, FRNRAP. This CDR3 spans 16 amino acids. The V segment lost 2 bases and the J segment 4 bases; nucleotides outside the gene matches: 5. Written as DNA, the CDR3 is TGTGCTAGTGGTTTGACCGGGACTAGCGTATACAATGAGCAGTTCTTC. Its translation: CASGLTGTSVYNEQFF.

This sequence joins TRBV5-1 and TRBJ2-7; possibly TRBD1 for D (5 bases). The CDR3 length is 12 residues. Trimming cost V 5 bases and J 4 bases, with 10 bases left between them. Germline V gives CDR1 SGHRS, CDR2 YFSETQ. The CDR3 spells CASREQDYEQYF. The DNA for the CDR3 is TGCGCCAGCAGGGAACAGGATTACGAGCAGTACTTC.

This chain links TRBV7-2 with TRBJ1-1; 8 nucleotides align to TRBD1. The CDR3 loop spans 18 amino acids. Germline V gene lookup returns CDR1 SGHTA and CDR2 FQGNSA. J gave up 0 bases and V 4 bases, and 13 bases lay outside the gene matches. The CDR3 DNA follows: TGTGCCAGCAGCTCCCCCGACAGGGGCCCGTACATGAACACTGAAGCTTTCTTT. Translating it yields CASSSPDRGPYMNTEAFF.

V and J are TRBV5-4 and TRBJ1-5, with D possibly TRBD1 on 6 matching bases. Trimming shortened V by 0 bases and J by 3 bases, and 10 bases separated the two germline ends. Looked up from germline, CDR1 is SGHNT and CDR2 is YYREEE (reference sequence). The CDR3 length is 15 residues. CDR3 DNA: TGTGCCAGCAGCTTGGGTGGACAGCTCAATCAGCCCCAGCATTTT. This sequence encodes CASSLGGQLNQPQHF.

The V call is TRBV7-2, the J call TRBJ1-5, with D maybe TRBD1 (6 bases). The CDR3 spans 15 residues. Germline CDR1 SGHTA, CDR2 FQGNSA. V lost 7 bases and J lost 0, with 13 bases in between. The DNA of the CDR3 is TGTGCCAGCAAACCAGACAGGTATAGCAATCAGCCCCAGCATTTT. Translating gives CASKPDRYSNQPQHF.

In its sample, this clone was seen a few times. This chain connects TRBV5-6 to TRBJ1-1; weak D call: TRBD1 (6 bases). Deletions cut 3 bases from V and 6 bases from J, with 15 bases between. The CDR3 loop spans 14 amino acids. Germline values: CDR1 SGHDT, CDR2 YYEEEE. The CDR3 DNA reads TGTGCCAGCAGCTACGAGGGGGTGAGGGCTGAAGCTTTCTTT. Encoded protein: CASSYEGVRAEAFF.

The chain links TRBV5-1 to TRBJ1-5, with a weak D call TRBD1 (6 bases). The V end was cut by 4 bases, the J end by 5 bases, with 10 bases between. Germline CDR1 and CDR2: SGHRS and YFSETQ. The CDR3 totals 13 residues. The CDR3, as DNA: TGCGCCAGCAGCGTGGACAGATATCAGCCCCAGCATTTT. This sequence encodes CASSVDRYQPQHF.

The genes are TRBV20-1 and TRBJ1-6; 10 positions agree with TRBD1. Germline V lookup: CDR1 DFQATT, CDR2 SNEGSKA (reference sequence). This CDR3 has 14 residues. After removal of 3 bases from V and 8 bases from J, the junction contained 4 bases not matched to a gene. This CDR3 is CSASKGQGYSPLHF. In DNA, the CDR3 is TGCAGTGCTAGTAAGGGACAGGGGTATTCACCCCTCCACTTT.

This clone was observed a handful of times. V and J are TRBV5-4 and TRBJ2-5; weak D call: TRBD2 (6 bases). CDR1 is SGHNT, CDR2 YYREEE, per germline (reference sequence). V was pared by 4 bases and J by 5 bases, with 15 bases between. The CDR3 spans 14 residues. The DNA for the CDR3 is TGTGCCAGCAGCCCCGGACTATCCATGGAGACCCAGTACTTC. Encoded protein: CASSPGLSMETQYF.

V and J are TRBV2 and TRBJ1-1; D may be TRBD1 (6 bases). The CDR3 contains 12 residues. The germline V gene encodes CDR1 SNHLY and CDR2 FYNNEI. V was clipped by 8 bases and J by 6 bases, with 13 bases between them. The CDR3 nucleotides read TGTGCCAGCGAGCTGACAGGTCCTGAAGCTTTCTTT. Its translation is CASELTGPEAFF.

V usage is TRBV3-1 (or the pseudogene TRBV3-2) and J usage is TRBJ2-2; 8 bases map to TRBD2. V was pared by 2 bases and J by 5 bases, with 13 bases of the junction left unmatched. The length of the CDR3 is 18 residues. Germline loops: CDR1 LGHDT, CDR2 YNNKEL (reference sequence). Written as DNA, the CDR3 is TGTGCCAGCAGCCAAACATCGTGGACCCGGGGGGGGACCGGGGAGCTGTTTTTT. Protein: CASSQTSWTRGGTGELFF.

The rearrangement uses TRBV28 and TRBJ1-1, with 9 bases that match TRBD1. The CDR3 totals 18 residues. Germline assignment: CDR1 MDHEN and CDR2 SYDVKM. The J segment lost 0 bases and the V segment lost 6 bases, leaving 14 bases of the junction unmatched. In nucleotides, the CDR3 is TGTGCCAGCAGCCCCCTGGGGGACAGGGAAGAAATGAACACTGAAGCTTTCTTT. Translation gives CASSPLGDREEMNTEAFF.

This clone was seen only a few times. V gene TRBV7-9 combines with J gene TRBJ2-7; the match to TRBD1 covers 7 bases. Germline CDR1 and CDR2: SEHNR and FQNEAQ (reference sequence). This CDR3 spans 16 amino acids. J lost 1 base, V lost 4 bases, and 10 bases had no gene match. The CDR3 region is CASSSPDRVPSYEQYF. DNA for the CDR3: TGTGCCAGCAGCTCCCCAGACAGGGTCCCATCCTACGAGCAGTACTTC. The variable domain in full, completed from reference TRBV7-9 and TRBJ2-7, reads DTGVSQNPRHKITKRGQNVTFRCDPISEHNRLYWYRQTLGQGPEFLTYFQNEAQLEKSRLLSDRFSAERPKGSFSTLEIQRTEQGDSAMYLCASSSPDRVPSYEQYFGPGTRLTVT.

The chain couples TRBV7-2 to TRBJ2-7; TRBD1 is a possible D gene (5 bases). Looked up from germline, CDR1 is SGHTA and CDR2 is FQGNSA. Trimming stripped 3 bases from V and 0 bases from J, with 12 bases between. There are 15 residues in the CDR3. Here the CDR3 reads CASSFTGSSSYEQYF. The CDR3 DNA sequence: TGTGCCAGCAGCTTTACAGGTTCGAGCTCCTACGAGCAGTACTTC.

A single count supports this clone. J is TRBJ2-2 and V is TRBV19, with a weak D call TRBD2 (6 bases). This CDR3 has 12 amino acids. Looked up from germline, CDR1 is LNHDA and CDR2 is SQIVND (reference sequence). V lost 10 bases and J 5 bases, leaving 11 bases between the germline ends. The CDR3 DNA is TGTGCCACTGGCGCGGGGACCGGGGAGCTGTTTTTT. Protein: CATGAGTGELFF.

V and J are TRBV11-3 and TRBJ2-3; the D gene is possibly TRBD1 (5 bases). This CDR3 comprises 13 residues. Germline assignment: CDR1 SGHNT and CDR2 YENEEA. The V gene lost 5 bases and the J gene lost 4 bases, with 10 bases spanning the gap. The CDR3 sequence: CASSTGPPDTQYF. The CDR3 DNA reads as TGTGCCAGCAGCACAGGACCTCCAGATACGCAGTATTTT.

The rearrangement joins TRBV27 to TRBJ2-3; 13 nucleotides agree with TRBD2. CDR3 length: 15 residues. V shed 9 bases and J 2 bases; nucleotides not matched to a gene: 5. Germline V CDR1 and CDR2: MNHEY, SMNVEV (reference sequence). The CDR3 reads CASGGLAGITDTQYF. The CDR3 bases are TGTGCCAGTGGGGGACTAGCGGGAATCACAGATACGCAGTATTTT.

This clone was counted a few times. The J gene is TRBJ2-2, the V gene TRBV10-1; TRBD2 matches at 7 bases. This CDR3 has 14 amino acids. Losses at the gene ends were 8 bases for V and 8 bases for J; bases not matched to a gene: 11. Germline assignment: CDR1 WNHNN and CDR2 SYGVQD (reference sequence). The CDR3 DNA follows: TGCGCCAGCCGCCCGGGCGGGAGAGAGGGGGAGCTGTTTTTT. Protein sequence: CASRPGGREGELFF.

CDR3 sequence reads: CASSLGGIEYNEQFF. The CDR3 nucleotides are TGTGCCAGCAGCTTAGGAGGAATAGAATACAATGAGCAGTTCTTC. This chain links TRBV7-2 with TRBJ2-1; D is unclear. The CDR3 length is 15 residues. Germline V gene data show CDR1 as SGHTA and CDR2 as FQGNSA. The V and J ends lost 1 base and 4 bases respectively, with 11 bases between them. The full variable domain, completed using reference TRBV7-2 and TRBJ2-1, is GAGVSQSPSNKVTEKGKDVELRCDPISGHTALYWYRQSLGQGLEFLIYFQGNSAPDKSGLPSDRFSAERTGGSVSTLTIQRTQQEDSAVYLCASSLGGIEYNEQFFGPGTRLTVL.

The chain recombines TRBV7-2 with TRBJ2-7; 15 bases match TRBD2. Germline CDR1 and CDR2: SGHTA and FQGNSA. The CDR3 sequence is 17 residues long. V lost 4 bases, J lost 4 bases, and 8 bases stayed unmatched. DNA for the CDR3: TGTGCCAGCAGCTACGGACTAGCGGGGGGGCTTTCTTACGAGCAGTACTTC. Residues: CASSYGLAGGLSYEQYF. Full variable domain (rest looked up from reference TRBV7-2 and TRBJ2-7): GAGVSQSPSNKVTEKGKDVELRCDPISGHTALYWYRQSLGQGLEFLIYFQGNSAPDKSGLPSDRFSAERTGGSVSTLTIQRTQQEDSAVYLCASSYGLAGGLSYEQYFGPGTRLTVT.

This clone was picked up a small number of times. The genes are TRBV27 and TRBJ2-2; possible D gene TRBD1, 6 bases. The germline gives CDR1 MNHEY, CDR2 SMNVEV (reference sequence). With 3 bases removed from V and 9 bases from J, the gap between germline ends came to 8 bases. This CDR3 region has 12 residues. The CDR3 reads CASSFGGRELFF. CDR3 bases: TGTGCCAGCAGTTTTGGGGGCAGGGAGCTGTTTTTT.

The CDR3 loop is CASSLVRGANTEAFF. The CDR3, as DNA: TGTGCCAGCAGCTTAGTTCGCGGGGCTAACACTGAAGCTTTCTTT. The V call is TRBV7-8, the J call TRBJ1-1; tentatively, D is TRBD1 (5 bases). This CDR3 contains 15 residues. Germline loops: CDR1 SGHVS, CDR2 FQNEAQ. Trimming cost V 1 base and J 2 bases, with 11 bases left between them.

The chain recombines TRBV7-8 with TRBJ2-7; D is uncertain. The V end was cut by 4 bases, the J end by 3 bases, with 4 bases between. Germline-derived CDR1 and CDR2 are SGHVS and FQNEAQ. The CDR3 consists of 11 residues. The CDR3 DNA sequence: TGTGCCAGCAGCTCGCGCTACGAGCAGTACTTC. It yields the protein CASSSRYEQYF.

This chain joins TRBV7-9 and TRBJ2-5; 7 positions agree with TRBD1. With 5 bases clipped from V and 0 bases from J, the junction kept 9 bases outside the gene matches. CDR3 length equals 16 residues. Germline loops: CDR1 SEHNR, CDR2 FQNEAQ (reference sequence). CDR3 region: CASSIPTGINQETQYF. The CDR3, as DNA: TGTGCCAGCAGCATACCGACAGGGATAAACCAAGAGACCCAGTACTTC.

This chain links TRBV19 with TRBJ2-7, with 10 bases aligning to TRBD2. The germline V gene has CDR1 LNHDA and CDR2 SQIVND (reference sequence). This CDR3 has 15 amino acids. Trimming cost V 4 bases and J 3 bases; bases outside gene matches: 6. This chain's CDR3 is CASSTTLAGYYEQYF. DNA of the CDR3: TGTGCCAGTAGTACCACACTAGCGGGATACTACGAGCAGTACTTC. The entire variable domain, with the rest obtained from reference TRBV19 and TRBJ2-7, is as follows: DGGITQSPKYLFRKEGQNVTLSCEQNLNHDAMYWYRQDPGQGLRLIYYSQIVNDFQKGDIAEGYSVSREKKESFPLTVTSAQKNPTAFYLCASSTTLAGYYEQYFGPGTRLTVT.